The T cell receptor beta chain described here comes from a study of CXCR3-negative and CXCR3-positive naive CD8 T cells. Points from the study as a whole: The study found more hydrophobic TRB CDR3s in CXCR3-positive naive cells than in CXCR3-negative naive cells.

Each TRB cDNA library was prepared by 5' RACE (with UMI labels). TCRdb reprocessed the 5' RACE reads and stores each CDR3 protein as one record, lacking DNA. The sample table includes some 120,000 distinct CDR3 sequences. The CDR3 length is 12 residues. Germline V gene sequence: CDR1 MDHEN, CDR2 SYDVKM. As regards this clonotype: The antigen is undetermined.

Sequencing used naive CXCR3+ CD8+ T cells from blood. Subset specified: CD45RO-CCR7+CD27+CD95- naive CD8+ T cells expressing CXCR3 (TNR3+). This clonotype was sampled from a human donor in good health. Some clones in this sample may be carry-over from other donors' samples. The V gene is TRBV28, the J gene TRBJ2-2; as DNA is missing, the TRBD2 call by TCRdb cannot be tested. The CDR3: CAGSTGGGELFF. Full variable domain (rest looked up from reference TRBV28 and TRBJ2-2): DVKVTQSSRYLVKRTGEKVFLECVQDMDHENMFWYRQDPGLGLRLIYFSYDVKMKEKGDIPEGYSVSREKKERFSLILESASTNQTSMYLCAGSTGGGELFFGEGSRLTVL.